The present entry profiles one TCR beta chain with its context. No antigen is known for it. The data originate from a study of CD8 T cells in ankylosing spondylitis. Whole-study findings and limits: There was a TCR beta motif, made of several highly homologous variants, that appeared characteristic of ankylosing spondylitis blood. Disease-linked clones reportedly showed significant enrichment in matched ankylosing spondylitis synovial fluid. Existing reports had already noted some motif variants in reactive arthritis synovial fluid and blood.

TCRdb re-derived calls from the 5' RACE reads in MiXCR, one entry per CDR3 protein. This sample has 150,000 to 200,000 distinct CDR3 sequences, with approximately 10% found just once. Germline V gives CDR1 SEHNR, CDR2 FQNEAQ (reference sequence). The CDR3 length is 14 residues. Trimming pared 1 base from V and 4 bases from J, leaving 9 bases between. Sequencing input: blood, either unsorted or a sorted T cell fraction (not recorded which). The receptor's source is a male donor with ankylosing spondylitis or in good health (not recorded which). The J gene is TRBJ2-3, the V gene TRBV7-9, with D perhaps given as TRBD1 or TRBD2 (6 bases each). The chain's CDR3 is CASSLGGAADTQYF. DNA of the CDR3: TGTGCCAGCAGCTTAGGGGGGGCAGCAGATACGCAGTATTTT.